This TCR beta chain was profiled in a study of CD8+CD57+ T cells in acquired aplastic anemia. Overall study: On average, sorted CD4+ and CD8+ cells gave around 3.3 ug of DNA.

CDR3 and TCR beta VDJ profiling relied on genomic DNA as the template. MiXCR, applied by TCRdb to the reads, yields one record per CDR3 protein. The table has under 200,000 distinct CDR3 sequences, 45% to 50% seen once. In its sample, this clonotype was seen once. This may stem from a read error, because a much larger clone lies one nucleotide away. Those patients picked for sequencing had displayed CD8+CD57+ cell expansion on flow cytometry. Sequenced sample: sorted CD4+, CD8+, or CD8+CD57+ T cells (not recorded which) from PBMCs. The receptor comes from a human donor with aplastic anemia.

CDR3 region: CASSEGGPPFF. In nucleotides, the CDR3 is TGTGCCAGCAGTGAAGGGGGCCCGCCTTTCTTT. V gene TRBV6-1 combines with J gene TRBJ1-1; TRBD1 is a possible D gene (5 bases). CDR3 length equals 11 residues. Germline V CDR1 and CDR2: MNHNS, SASEGT. Trimming left V 1 base short and J 12 bases short, with 9 bases between.